This T cell receptor beta chain was obtained from a study of CD8+ T cells in alopecia areata. Study-wide background: Twice a day, 5 to 10 mg of oral tofacitinib was administered to treated patients.

V was clipped by 2 bases and J by 0 bases; unmatched bases: 0. This CDR3 is 16 amino acids long. Germline V gene sequence: CDR1 MNHNY, CDR2 SVGAGI (reference sequence). Concerning this clone: One base away lies a much larger clone, so this may be a sequencing read error.

As the sequencing template, cDNA was produced by extracting RNA and reverse transcribing it. The repertoire was sequenced with immunoSEQ multiplex PCR; TCRdb's copy has only in-frame clones and lacks some. The table shows 140,000 to 150,000 clones, with 80% to 90% occurring only once. This chain connects TRBV6-6 to TRBJ2-1; 11 bases match TRBD2. Specimen: CD8+ T cells sorted from blood, collected at week 0. The clonotype was recovered from a human donor with alopecia areata. The CDR3 is CASSYTSGSSYNEQFF. As DNA, the CDR3 is TGTGCCAGCAGTTACACTAGCGGGAGCTCCTACAATGAGCAGTTCTTC.